This TCR beta chain originates from a study of OX40 agonist ivuxolimab in advanced cancers. Turning to the overall study: Ivuxolimab was an agonistic, fully human IgG2 monoclonal antibody directed against OX40 (CD134), a costimulatory receptor. Prior anti-PD-1, anti-PD-L1 or anti-CTLA-4 therapy was permitted, and about 40% of dose-escalation patients had received checkpoint inhibitors. The purpose of peripheral TCRbeta sequencing was to test whether ivuxolimab changed TCR sequence diversity and led to clonal T-cell expansion. The paper covers the monotherapy dose-escalation part of the phase I ivuxolimab trial, which included N of about 50 patients. A male proportion of around 81% and a mean age of approximately 58 years, ranging from about 23 to 79, were recorded for the dose-escalation cohort. Partial responses occurred in three dose-escalation patients: two with cutaneous melanoma and one with hepatocellular carcinoma. Intravenous ivuxolimab was administered to patients every 2 weeks at six dose levels: 0.01, 0.1, 0.3, 1.5, 3 and 10 mg/kg. Of the approximately 54 patients in dose escalation, about 20 had hepatocellular carcinoma, some 15 had melanoma, 9 had renal cell carcinoma and 9 had head and neck cancer.

The trial excluded patients who had a history of autoimmune disease or who were on systemic immunosuppression. Peripheral blood for TCR sequencing was collected from all dose cohorts at baseline, on cycle 4 day 1, and on cycle 7 day 1. Samples were obtained from an open-label, multicenter, first-in-human phase I dose-escalation trial of ivuxolimab. Adults with locally advanced or metastatic melanoma, renal cell carcinoma, hepatocellular carcinoma or head and neck squamous cell carcinoma were enrolled in the trial. Before TCR sequencing, CD4+ T cells and CD8+ T cells were sorted from peripheral blood as separate populations. V is trimmed back by 2 bases and J by 2 bases, and the junction contains 4 bases that no gene match accounts for. The CDR3 starts with the cysteine, ends with the phenylalanine, and has 15 residues. Only the CDR3 part of the read is kept: 45 bases, read in frame from the first base. The CDR1 and CDR2 encoded by the germline V gene are MNHNS and SASEGT.

Broad study findings and their caveats: After ivuxolimab, expanded clones were on average more numerous among CD8+ T cells than among CD4+ T cells. In the 0.1-3.0 mg/kg groups, partial responders had among the lowest normalized peripheral clonal expansion, particularly in CD8+ T cells. At doses of 0.1 to 3.0 mg/kg, clonal expansion of both CD4+ and CD8+ blood T cells was observed from baseline to week 6. The antigen specificity of the clonally expanded peripheral T cells was not determined. Low levels of normalized T-cell clonal expansion were also seen in some patients who did not respond.

To sequence the TCRbeta CDR3 region, genomic DNA was isolated from the sorted cells. TCRbeta CDR3 regions were sequenced using the immunoSEQ Assay. In TCRdb, the immuneACCESS table is reduced to in-frame sequences with V and J assigned. These tables do not hold every clone; where another copy was compared, an unresolved V gene accounts for under half, and the others remain unexplained. The sample table lists almost 50,000 clones, 80% to 90% of them with a count of one. The ten largest clonotypes hold approximately 1.6% of the sample. This clone was detected once. Its specific antigen is unknown. No base quality information exists; no much larger clone differs at one position.

The sequenced sample was CD4+ or CD8+ T cells sorted from blood, obtained in a trial of the OX40 agonist ivuxolimab. The clonotype was recovered from an adult with an advanced solid tumor such as melanoma, head and neck, liver or kidney cancer. The chain was built from TRBV6-1 and TRBJ2-3; TRBD1 agrees with 7 junctional bases. Here the CDR3 is given as CASSEMGQNTDTQYF. The DNA sequence is given as TGTGCCAGCAGTGAAATGGGACAGAACACAGATACGCAGTATTTT.